The sequence of this TCR beta chain was determined in a study of Tregs in tolerant kidney transplant recipients. V dropped 4 bases and J dropped 4; count of bases not matched to a gene: 10. The CDR3 loop spans 16 amino acids. CDR1 and CDR2 from the germline V gene are SGHRS and YFSETQ. Study-level results: Antigen-driven expansion was suggested because donor-specific Tregs expanded more than all Tregs in tolerant patients.

Here immunoSEQ multiplex PCR was the method, and the copy in TCRdb shows in-frame clones only, minus some. The repertoire table contains nearly 15,000 clones. Of note for this clone: Its antigen is not identified. The read terminates 3 residues before the CDR3 end, so the remaining end is supplied by the germline J gene.

Recipients received nonmyeloablative bone marrow transplants from related graft donors, with transient mixed chimerism. The rearrangement uses TRBV5-1 and TRBJ2-7; 11 bases map to TRBD1. The sequencing here drew on CD4+ T cells from blood (PBMCs), taken 12 months after the transplant. The receptor was derived from a human patient who received a combined kidney and bone marrow transplant. The graft donor may have given rise to some T cells. The CDR3 loop reads CASSPQGTGGSYEQYF. The sequenced CDR3 bases are TGCGCCAGCAGCCCGCAGGGGACAGGGGGATCGTACGAG.